The 31 T cell receptor beta chains reported below all come from one sample, sequenced in a study of T-cell memory formation after mild COVID-19 (dated by TCRdb to about 2021). Library prep was done by 5' RACE. The data were produced on an Illumina NovaSeq 6000. TCRdb itself trimmed the public reads at Q25 with fastp, ran MiXCR and retained productive beta chains. Entries that share a CDR3 protein sequence are merged under the most common genes and DNA. Here the sample has 300,000 to 350,000 distinct CDR3 sequences; over 10% occur a single time. The ten most abundant clones make up over 20% of the sample. The sequenced sample was PBMCs or a T cell subset sorted from them (not recorded which). The receptors stem from a man younger than 30 who had mild COVID-19 (a few samples of this study predate the infection). The sample titles of this study are shuffled in the database, so cell type and time point are left out; the donor was told from shared clones.

This clonotype turned up a few times. The chain has TRBV24-1 and TRBJ1-5; D gene uncertain. The CDR3 sequence is 12 residues long. V lost 4 bases, J lost 7 bases, and 7 bases lay in between. The germline gives CDR1 KGHDR, CDR2 SFDVKD. CDR3 region: CATSDGRQPQHF. In DNA, the CDR3 is TGTGCCACCAGTGACGGCCGGCAGCCCCAGCATTTT.

This clonotype showed up just a few times. The chain carries TRBV4-1 and TRBJ1-2; D is perhaps TRBD1 (6 bases). The CDR3 consists of 18 residues. The germline CDR1 and CDR2 sequences are MGHRA and YSYEKL. Trimming shortened V by 3 bases and J by 4 bases, and 24 bases separated the two germline ends. The CDR3 sequence: CASSQAGMGGNLPYGYTF. As DNA, the CDR3 is TGCGCCAGCAGCCAGGCGGGTATGGGGGGCAACCTGCCCTATGGCTACACCTTC.

This clonotype was recorded at least ten times. This rearrangement joins TRBV5-1 to TRBJ2-5, with D tentatively TRBD2 (5 bases). The CDR3 is 13 residues long. V lost 4 bases, J lost 5 bases, and 12 bases lay in between. The V gene's germline CDR1 is SGHRS and CDR2 YFSETQ. DNA of the CDR3: TGCGCCAGCAGCCCGCCGAGGGCTGAGACCCAGTACTTC. It is translated as CASSPPRAETQYF.

For the CDR3, the DNA is TGTGCCAGCAGCCAAGATCCGCGGATCGAAGCTTTCTTT. Its translation: CASSQDPRIEAFF. V and J are TRBV4-2 and TRBJ1-1; D not resolved. Germline CDR1 LGHNA, CDR2 YNFKEQ. The CDR3 covers 13 residues. V was trimmed by 0 bases and J by 8 bases, leaving 10 bases between them.

This chain joins TRBV6-5 and TRBJ2-1; 8 bases agree with TRBD1. Trimming removed 1 base from V and 7 bases from J; junction bases left unmatched: 6. The CDR3 runs to 15 residues. Germline V gives CDR1 MNHEY, CDR2 SVGAGI. CDR3: CASSYYRDRRNEQFF. DNA for the CDR3: TGTGCCAGCAGTTACTACCGGGACAGGCGGAATGAGCAGTTCTTC.

This chain connects TRBV4-1 to TRBJ1-1; 7 nucleotides match TRBD1. The CDR3 spans 15 residues. V was pared by 3 bases and J by 1 base, with 5 bases of the junction left unmatched. CDR1 is MGHRA, CDR2 YSYEKL, per germline. CDR3 DNA: TGCGCCAGCAGCCAGGGACAGATACCGAACACTGAAGCTTTCTTT. It yields the protein CASSQGQIPNTEAFF.

This clonotype showed up just a few times. V gene TRBV6-5 combines with J gene TRBJ1-1; no reliable D call. V was pared by 2 bases and J by 1 base, with 8 bases between. The CDR3 has 14 amino acids. CDR1 is MNHEY and CDR2 is SVGAGI in the germline V gene. The CDR3 DNA reads TGTGCCAGCAGTTACGGCAGTAGGAACACTGAAGCTTTCTTT. It codes for CASSYGSRNTEAFF.

This clonotype was observed a handful of times. CDR3 residues: CASSLGQGEDGYTF. Here the CDR3 DNA reads TGTGCCAGCAGCCTGGGACAGGGGGAGGATGGCTACACCTTC. The chain recombines TRBV7-3 with TRBJ1-2; 11 bases line up with TRBD1. Germline CDR1 and CDR2: SGHTA and FQGTGA. CDR3 length: 14 residues. V gave up 5 bases and J gave up 6 bases; unmatched junction bases: 5.

In its sample, this clonotype was seen a few times. The gene calls are TRBV7-9 and TRBJ1-6, with TRBD1 identical over 8 bases. The CDR3 contains 15 residues. V dropped 3 bases and J dropped 8; count of bases not matched to a gene: 6. CDR1 and CDR2 from the germline V gene are SEHNR and FQNEAQ (reference sequence). The CDR3 region is CASSLDRERDSPLHF. Written as DNA, the CDR3 is TGTGCCAGCAGCTTGGACAGGGAGAGGGATTCACCCCTCCACTTT. Full variable domain (missing parts from reference TRBV7-9 and TRBJ1-6): DTGVSQNPRHKITKRGQNVTFRCDPISEHNRLYWYRQTLGQGPEFLTYFQNEAQLEKSRLLSDRFSAERPKGSFSTLEIQRTEQGDSAMYLCASSLDRERDSPLHFGNGTRLTVT.

There are many counts of this clonotype. The J gene is TRBJ2-3, the V gene TRBV7-2; 11 bases map to TRBD2. The trim removed 3 bases at V and 6 bases at J, leaving 14 bases unmatched. This CDR3 region has 18 residues. The V gene's germline CDR1 is SGHTA and CDR2 FQGNSA. CDR3: CASSFTGTSGPVADTQYF. The CDR3 nucleotides are TGTGCCAGCAGCTTCACCGGGACTAGCGGTCCCGTGGCGGATACGCAGTATTTT.

This clonotype showed up just a few times. This chain uses TRBV4-3 with TRBJ2-3; 8 nucleotides line up with TRBD1. The CDR3 covers 13 residues. Germline V lookup: CDR1 LGHNA, CDR2 YSLEER. With V trimmed by 5 bases and J by 6 bases, 4 bases remained unmatched. CDR3 in DNA: TGCGCCAGCAGCACCCGACAGGGGGATACGCAGTATTTT. Its protein product is CASSTRQGDTQYF.

CDR3 nucleotide sequence: TGCGCCAGCAGCCTTCGGTATGTGGACTATGGCTACACCTTC. Its protein product is CASSLRYVDYGYTF. The chain uses TRBV4-3 and TRBJ1-2; D is undetermined. The ends were cut back, 4 bases at V and 3 bases at J, with 12 bases in the middle. The CDR3 is 14 amino acids. CDR1 is LGHNA and CDR2 is YSLEER in the germline V gene.

This clonotype was counted between two and nine times. The chain links TRBV7-2 to TRBJ2-7, with D possibly TRBD1 on 6 matching bases. This CDR3 spans 14 amino acids. CDR1 and CDR2 (germline): SGHTA, FQGNSA. V lost 3 bases and J lost 4, with 13 bases in between. The CDR3 loop is CASSFSGTRYEQYF. As DNA, the CDR3 is TGTGCCAGCAGCTTCTCCGGGACACGGTACGAGCAGTACTTC.

J is TRBJ2-2 and V is TRBV11-2, with TRBD2 identical over 9 bases. With V trimmed by 6 bases and J by 2 bases, 13 bases remained unmatched. The CDR3 sequence is 18 residues long. Looked up from germline, CDR1 is SGHAT and CDR2 is FQNNGV. CDR3 sequence: CASRAQPGLAINTGELFF. CDR3 nucleotides: TGTGCCAGCAGAGCCCAACCGGGACTAGCCATTAACACCGGGGAGCTGTTTTTT.

V is TRBV27 and J is TRBJ2-1, with 8 bases fitting TRBD2. J lost 8 bases, V lost 5 bases, and 11 bases had no gene match. CDR1 MNHEY and CDR2 SMNVEV come from the germline V gene (reference sequence). CDR3 length equals 15 residues. The CDR3 loop is CASSEAPGGLDEQFF. The CDR3 DNA is TGTGCCAGCAGTGAAGCACCGGGGGGGCTCGATGAGCAGTTCTTC.

The CDR3 region is CASSYSIREHTEAFF. CDR3 bases: TGTGCCAGCAGTTACTCGATAAGGGAGCACACTGAAGCTTTCTTT. This chain uses TRBV6-5 with TRBJ1-1, with D hard to call. The CDR3 totals 15 residues. The germline V and J ends were trimmed by 0 bases and 3 bases, with 11 bases remaining between them. The V gene's germline CDR1 is MNHEY and CDR2 SVGAGI.

The chain is built from TRBV20-1 and TRBJ2-1; 9 bases match TRBD2. Germline CDR1 and CDR2: DFQATT and SNEGSKA (reference sequence). The CDR3 spans 16 residues. After removal of 0 bases from V and 2 bases from J, the junction contained 5 bases not matched to a gene. This chain's CDR3 is CSARDGTSQPYNEQFF. CDR3 coding DNA: TGCAGTGCTAGAGATGGGACTAGCCAACCCTACAATGAGCAGTTCTTC.

V gene TRBV29-1 combines with J gene TRBJ2-3; the D gene is possibly TRBD2 (5 bases). Trimming removed 6 bases from V and 1 base from J, with 8 bases in between. CDR3 length: 12 amino acids. Germline V CDR1 and CDR2: SQVTM, ANQGSEA. CDR3 sequence reads: CSVGIGTDTQYF. The CDR3 nucleotides are TGCAGCGTCGGGATTGGCACAGATACGCAGTATTTT.

The genes are TRBV20-1 and TRBJ1-5; TRBD1 aligns across 9 bases. CDR3 length: 14 amino acids. The ends lost 3 bases at V and 3 bases at J; junction bases unmatched: 3. The germline gives CDR1 DFQATT, CDR2 SNEGSKA (reference sequence). For the CDR3, the DNA is TGCAGTGCTAGCGGGACAGGGCACAATCAGCCCCAGCATTTT. It translates to CSASGTGHNQPQHF.

The chain combines TRBV5-1 with TRBJ1-1; 8 bases match TRBD1. Losses at the gene ends were 5 bases for V and 5 bases for J; bases not matched to a gene: 8. This CDR3 is built from 14 residues. Germline values: CDR1 SGHRS, CDR2 YFSETQ. For the CDR3, the DNA is TGCGCCAGCAGACCTGACAGGGGCCGGACTGAAGCTTTCTTT. Amino acids: CASRPDRGRTEAFF.

The chain employs TRBV9 and TRBJ2-1; 13 bases agree with TRBD2. Germline V CDR1 and CDR2: SGDLS, YYNGEE. The J segment lost 7 bases and the V segment lost 3 bases, leaving 4 bases of the junction unmatched. This CDR3 has 15 residues. In nucleotides, the CDR3 is TGTGCCAGCAGCGCAACTAGCGGGGGGGCGAATGAGCAGTTCTTC. The encoded protein is CASSATSGGANEQFF.

This clonotype has only a few counts. The chain is built from TRBV7-6 and TRBJ2-7; TRBD2 is a possible D gene (5 bases). The ends were cut back, 2 bases at V and 3 bases at J, with 8 bases in the middle. The CDR3 spans 13 residues. The germline gives CDR1 SGHVS, CDR2 FNYEAQ. This chain's CDR3 is CASSLSADYEQYV. CDR3 DNA sequence: TGTGCCAGCAGCTTATCAGCGGACTACGAGCAGTACGTC.

This clonotype came up a few times. CDR3 in DNA: TGCGCCAGCAGCTTACAGGGCTCGGTCACCGGGGAGCTGTTTTTT. Translating it yields CASSLQGSVTGELFF. The rearrangement uses TRBV5-1 and TRBJ2-2; tentatively, D is TRBD1 (6 bases). Germline CDR1 and CDR2: SGHRS and YFSETQ. CDR3 length equals 15 residues. Trimming left V 2 bases short and J 4 bases short, with 12 bases between.

This clonotype has at least ten counts. J is TRBJ1-1 and V is TRBV5-4; D may be TRBD1 (5 bases). Germline CDR1 SGHNT, CDR2 YYREEE (reference sequence). V lost 2 bases and J lost 3, with 14 bases in between. There are 15 residues in the CDR3. The DNA for the CDR3 is TGTGCCAGCAGCTTCAAATCGGGGGGGGACACTGAAGCTTTCTTT. This codes for CASSFKSGGDTEAFF.

The chain carries TRBV4-2 and TRBJ2-7, with 7 nucleotides matching TRBD2. The length of the CDR3 is 14 residues. Germline CDR1 and CDR2: LGHNA and YNFKEQ. V gave up 1 base and J gave up 4 bases; unmatched junction bases: 4. This CDR3 reads CASSQGGGAYEQYV. The DNA of the CDR3 is TGTGCCAGCAGCCAAGGCGGGGGTGCTTACGAGCAGTACGTC.

In this sample, this clonotype turned up a few times. This sequence joins TRBV11-2 and TRBJ2-1; D is unclear. The CDR3 extends over 16 amino acids. Germline CDR1 and CDR2: SGHAT and FQNNGV. V lost 6 bases and J lost 1, with 16 bases in between. The CDR3 here is CASRSGIGASYNEQFF. The CDR3 bases are TGTGCCAGCAGATCCGGTATAGGAGCGTCCTACAATGAGCAGTTCTTC.

The chain is built from TRBV19 and TRBJ2-1; the match to TRBD2 covers 7 bases. Germline V gene lookup returns CDR1 LNHDA and CDR2 SQIVND (reference sequence). Losses at the gene ends were 1 base for V and 3 bases for J; bases not matched to a gene: 6. This CDR3 region has 16 residues. CDR3 sequence reads: CASSIASGVLYNEQFF. The CDR3 DNA is TGTGCCAGTAGTATAGCGAGCGGGGTCCTCTACAATGAGCAGTTCTTC.

This clonotype was recorded a few times. The chain uses TRBV7-2 and TRBJ2-1; unclear D gene. The CDR3 runs to 15 residues. Trimming cost V 7 bases and J 2 bases, with 15 bases left between them. Germline V gene sequence: CDR1 SGHTA, CDR2 FQGNSA. Written as DNA, the CDR3 is TGTGCCAGCACCTCAAGAGTTACTCCCTACAATGAGCAGTTCTTC. This codes for CASTSRVTPYNEQFF.

This clonotype came up a few times. The chain recombines TRBV28 with TRBJ1-3; no definite D call. Between the trimmed V and J ends, which lost 2 bases and 0 bases, there was a span of 11 bases. Germline V lookup: CDR1 MDHEN, CDR2 SYDVKM. The CDR3 totals 16 residues. The CDR3 sequence: CASSLSPQASGNTIYF. Here the CDR3 DNA reads TGTGCCAGCAGTTTAAGCCCGCAGGCCTCTGGAAACACCATATATTTT.

DNA for the CDR3: TGCAGTGCCCTCCCCCCGCTAGCGGTTGAGCAGTTCTTC. Translated: CSALPPLAVEQFF. V usage is TRBV20-1 and J usage is TRBJ2-1; TRBD2 agrees at 7 bases. With V trimmed by 6 bases and J by 9 bases, 11 bases remained unmatched. The CDR3 has 13 amino acids. CDR1 and CDR2 from the germline V gene are DFQATT and SNEGSKA (reference sequence).

This clonotype was observed a handful of times. V is TRBV5-1 and J is TRBJ2-7; 10 bases line up with TRBD1. Germline V CDR1 and CDR2: SGHRS, YFSETQ. The CDR3 consists of 15 residues. The junction had 5 bases not matched to a gene; V was cut back by 1 base and J by 4 bases. CDR3 in DNA: TGCGCCAGCAGCTTGACCGGGACAGGGGAATACGAGCAGTACTTC. It codes for CASSLTGTGEYEQYF.